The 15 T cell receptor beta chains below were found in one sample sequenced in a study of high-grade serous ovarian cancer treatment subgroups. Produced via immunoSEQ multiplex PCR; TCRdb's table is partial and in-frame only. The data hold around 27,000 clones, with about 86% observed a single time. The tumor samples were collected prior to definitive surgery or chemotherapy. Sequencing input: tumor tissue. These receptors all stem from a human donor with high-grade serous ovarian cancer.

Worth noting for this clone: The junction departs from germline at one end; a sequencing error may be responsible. CDR3 bases: TGTGCTAGCAGCCCAACGGGGAGCACAGATACGCAGTATTTT. The encoded protein is CASSPTGSTDTQYF. The chain is built from TRBV7-7 and TRBJ2-3, with D possibly being TRBD2 (5 bases). CDR1 SSHAT and CDR2 FNYEAQ come from the germline V gene (reference sequence). The CDR3 sequence is 14 residues long. The full variable domain, in which reference TRBV7-7 and TRBJ2-3 provide the parts outside the CDR3, is GAGVSQSPRYKVTKRGQDVTLRCDPISSHATLYWYQQALGQGPEFLTYFNYEAQPDKSGLPSDRFSAERPEGSISTLTIQRTEQRDSAMYRCASSPTGSTDTQYFGPGTRLTVL.

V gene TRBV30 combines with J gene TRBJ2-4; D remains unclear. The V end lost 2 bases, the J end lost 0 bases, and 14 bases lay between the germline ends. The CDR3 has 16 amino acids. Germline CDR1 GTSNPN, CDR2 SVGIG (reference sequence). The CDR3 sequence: CAWSFGTPVAKNIQYF. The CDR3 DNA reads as TGTGCCTGGAGTTTCGGAACTCCGGTAGCCAAAAACATTCAGTACTTC.

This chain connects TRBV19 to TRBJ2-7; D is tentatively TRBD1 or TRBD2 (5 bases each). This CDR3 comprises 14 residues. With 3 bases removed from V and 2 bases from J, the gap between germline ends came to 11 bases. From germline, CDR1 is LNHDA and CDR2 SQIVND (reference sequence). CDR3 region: CASSIGWGTYEQYF. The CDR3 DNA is TGTGCCAGTAGTATCGGTTGGGGGACCTACGAGCAGTACTTC.

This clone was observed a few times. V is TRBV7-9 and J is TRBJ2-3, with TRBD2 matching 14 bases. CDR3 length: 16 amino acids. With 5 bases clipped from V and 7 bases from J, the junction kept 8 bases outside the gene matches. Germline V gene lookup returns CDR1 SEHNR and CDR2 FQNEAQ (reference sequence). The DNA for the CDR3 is TGTGCCAGCAGCCCAGGGACTAGCGGGAGTTTATATACGCAGTATTTT. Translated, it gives CASSPGTSGSLYTQYF.

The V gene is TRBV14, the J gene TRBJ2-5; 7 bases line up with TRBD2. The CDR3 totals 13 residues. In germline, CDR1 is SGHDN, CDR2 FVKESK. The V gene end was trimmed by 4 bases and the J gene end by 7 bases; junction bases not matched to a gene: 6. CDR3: CASSPGREVTQYF. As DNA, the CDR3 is TGTGCCAGCAGCCCAGGACGGGAGGTGACCCAGTACTTC.

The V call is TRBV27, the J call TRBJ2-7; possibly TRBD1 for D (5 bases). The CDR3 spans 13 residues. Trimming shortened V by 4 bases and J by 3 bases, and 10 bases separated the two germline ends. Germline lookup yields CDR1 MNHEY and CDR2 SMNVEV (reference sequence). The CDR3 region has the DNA TGTGCCAGCAGTTCTCAGACAGACTACGAGCAGTACTTC. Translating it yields CASSSQTDYEQYF.

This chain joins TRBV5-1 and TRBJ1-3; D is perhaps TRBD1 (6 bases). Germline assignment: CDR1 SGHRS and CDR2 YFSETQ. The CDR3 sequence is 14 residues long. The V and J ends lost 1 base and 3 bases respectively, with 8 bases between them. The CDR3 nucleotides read TGCGCCAGCAGCTTGCAACAGGGTGGAAACACCATATATTTT. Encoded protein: CASSLQQGGNTIYF.

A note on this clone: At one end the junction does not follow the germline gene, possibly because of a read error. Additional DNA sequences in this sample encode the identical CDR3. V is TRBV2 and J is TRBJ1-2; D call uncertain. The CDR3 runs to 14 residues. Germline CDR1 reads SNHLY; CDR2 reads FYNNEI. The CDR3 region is CASSVGIPNYGYTF. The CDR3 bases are TGTGCCAGCAGTGTGGGTATTCCTAACTACGGCTACACCTTC.

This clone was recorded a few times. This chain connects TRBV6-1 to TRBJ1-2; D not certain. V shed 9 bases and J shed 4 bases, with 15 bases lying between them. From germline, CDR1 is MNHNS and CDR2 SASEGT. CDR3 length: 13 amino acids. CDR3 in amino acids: CASHEGAAYGYTF. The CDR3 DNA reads TGTGCCAGTCACGAGGGTGCGGCCTATGGCTACACCTTC.

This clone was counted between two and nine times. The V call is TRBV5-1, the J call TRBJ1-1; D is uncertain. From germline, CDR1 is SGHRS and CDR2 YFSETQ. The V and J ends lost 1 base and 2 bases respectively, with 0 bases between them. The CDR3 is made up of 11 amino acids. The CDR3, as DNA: TGCGCCAGCAGCTTGAACACTGAAGCTTTCTTT. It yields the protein CASSLNTEAFF.

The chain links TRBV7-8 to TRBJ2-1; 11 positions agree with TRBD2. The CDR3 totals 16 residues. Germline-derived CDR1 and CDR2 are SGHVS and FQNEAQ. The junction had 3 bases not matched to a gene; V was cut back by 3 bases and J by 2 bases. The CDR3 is CASSFGTSGTYNEQFF. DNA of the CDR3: TGTGCCAGCAGCTTCGGGACTAGCGGAACCTACAATGAGCAGTTCTTC.

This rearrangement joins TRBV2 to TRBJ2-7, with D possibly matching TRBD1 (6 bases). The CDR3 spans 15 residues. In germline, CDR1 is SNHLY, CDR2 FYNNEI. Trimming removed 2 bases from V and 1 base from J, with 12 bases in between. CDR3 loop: CASSEQGLESYEQYF. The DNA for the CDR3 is TGTGCCAGCAGTGAACAGGGGCTAGAGTCCTACGAGCAGTACTTC.

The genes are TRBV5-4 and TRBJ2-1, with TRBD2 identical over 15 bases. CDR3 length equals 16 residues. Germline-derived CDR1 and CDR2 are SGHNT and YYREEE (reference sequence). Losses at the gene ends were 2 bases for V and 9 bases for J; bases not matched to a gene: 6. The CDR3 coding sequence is TGTGCCAGCAGCTTTGGACTAGCGGGAGGGCGAGGTGAGCAGTTCTTC. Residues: CASSFGLAGGRGEQFF.

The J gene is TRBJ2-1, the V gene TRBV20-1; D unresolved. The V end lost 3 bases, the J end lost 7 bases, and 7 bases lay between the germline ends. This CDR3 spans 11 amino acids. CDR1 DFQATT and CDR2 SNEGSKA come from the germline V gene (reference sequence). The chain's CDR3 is CSASLINEQFF. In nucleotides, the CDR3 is TGCAGTGCTAGTTTGATAAATGAGCAGTTCTTC.

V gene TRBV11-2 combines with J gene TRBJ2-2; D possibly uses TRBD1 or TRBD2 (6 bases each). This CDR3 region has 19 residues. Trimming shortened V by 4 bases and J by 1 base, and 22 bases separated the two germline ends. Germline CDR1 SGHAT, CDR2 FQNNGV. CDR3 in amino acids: CASSSLLARGGVNTGELFF. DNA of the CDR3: TGTGCCAGCAGCTCCTTACTAGCCAGGGGCGGCGTGAACACCGGGGAGCTGTTTTTT. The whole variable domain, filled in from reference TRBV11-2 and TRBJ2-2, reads EAGVAQSPRYKIIEKRQSVAFWCNPISGHATLYWYQQILGQGPKLLIQFQNNGVVDDSQLPKDRFSAERLKGVDSTLKIQPAKLEDSAVYLCASSSLLARGGVNTGELFFGEGSRLTVL.